The source of this TCR beta chain is a study of T-cell memory formation after mild COVID-19. Regarding the study as a whole: The authors did not confirm SARS-CoV-2 specificity of second-wave clones peaking day 37. Some clones that responded were present in memory (sampled pre-infection), which suggests cross-reactive memory joined.

Of note for this clonotype: What it recognizes is unknown.

Libraries for TCRalpha and TCRbeta carried sample barcodes and unique molecular identifiers via 5'RACE. TCRdb redid the calling of the 5' RACE reads with MiXCR, one entry per CDR3 protein. The data show fewer than 250,000 distinct CDR3 sequences, 15% seen once. There are 16 residues in the CDR3. The V gene end was trimmed by 4 bases and the J gene end by 2 bases; junction bases not matched to a gene: 11. The germline V gene encodes CDR1 SEHNR and CDR2 FQNEAQ (reference sequence). This TCR was sampled from an adult woman who had mild COVID-19 (a few samples of this study predate the infection). Cell type and time point are not known. The rearrangement joins TRBV7-9 to TRBJ2-7; 7 bases line up with TRBD1. Sequenced: PBMCs or a T cell subset sorted from them (not recorded which). CDR3 loop: CASSSSQQGWTYEQYF. CDR3 in DNA: TGTGCCAGCAGCTCCTCCCAACAGGGGTGGACCTACGAGCAGTACTTC.